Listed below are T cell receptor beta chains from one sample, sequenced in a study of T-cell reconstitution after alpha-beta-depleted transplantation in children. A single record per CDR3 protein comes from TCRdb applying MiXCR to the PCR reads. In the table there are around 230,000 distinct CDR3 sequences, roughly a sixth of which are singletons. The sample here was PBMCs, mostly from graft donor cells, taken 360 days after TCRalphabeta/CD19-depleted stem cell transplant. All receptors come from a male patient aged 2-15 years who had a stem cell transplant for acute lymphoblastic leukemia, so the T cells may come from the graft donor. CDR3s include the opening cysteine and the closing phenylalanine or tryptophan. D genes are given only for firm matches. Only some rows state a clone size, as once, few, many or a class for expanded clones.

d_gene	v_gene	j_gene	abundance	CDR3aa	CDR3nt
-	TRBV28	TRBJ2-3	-	CASSLAATTLHTQYF	TGTGCCAGCAGTTTAGCGGCTACCACACTCCATACGCAGTATTTT
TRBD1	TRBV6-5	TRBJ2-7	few	CASSSLQGADEQYF	TGTGCCAGCAGTTCCCTTCAGGGGGCCGACGAGCAGTACTTC
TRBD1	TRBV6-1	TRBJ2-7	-	CASRKTGGPPYEQYF	TGTGCCAGCAGAAAGACAGGGGGCCCCCCCTACGAGCAGTACTTC
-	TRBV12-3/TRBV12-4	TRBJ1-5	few	CASSLGFSNQPQHF	TGTGCCAGCAGTTTGGGCTTTAGCAATCAGCCCCAGCATTTT
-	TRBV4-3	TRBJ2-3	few	CASSQLRGTDTDTQYF	TGCGCCAGCAGCCAGCTTCGGGGGACAGACACAGATACGCAGTATTTT
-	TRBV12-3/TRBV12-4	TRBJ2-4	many	CASSPDSQWDSPQYF	TGTGCCAGCAGTCCGGACAGCCAGTGGGACTCCCCTCAGTACTTC
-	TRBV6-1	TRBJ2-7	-	CASRRGLNYEQYF	TGTGCCAGCAGACGGGGACTCAACTACGAGCAGTACTTC
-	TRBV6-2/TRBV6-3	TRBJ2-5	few	CASSYVIQETQYF	TGTGCCAGCAGTTACGTAATACAAGAGACCCAGTACTTC
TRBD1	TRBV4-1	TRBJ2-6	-	CASSQDRPANSRDRGFSGANVLTF	TGCGCCAGCAGCCAAGATCGCCCTGCCAATTCCCGGGACAGGGGATTCTCTGGGGCCAACGTCCTGACTTTC
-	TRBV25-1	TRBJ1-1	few	CASSELQGSTEAFF	TGTGCCAGCAGTGAATTACAGGGAAGCACTGAAGCTTTCTTT
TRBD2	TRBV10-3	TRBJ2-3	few	CAISESLAVNTQYF	TGTGCCATCAGTGAGTCGCTAGCGGTCAATACGCAGTATTTT
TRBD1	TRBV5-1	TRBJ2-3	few	CASSSRQGTTDTQYF	TGCGCCAGCAGCTCGAGACAGGGGACCACAGATACGCAGTATTTT
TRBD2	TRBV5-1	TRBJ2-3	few	CASSLVGSGGADTQYF	TGCGCCAGCAGCTTGGTGGGTAGCGGGGGCGCAGATACGCAGTATTTT
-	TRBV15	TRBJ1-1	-	CATSDRDKGYTEAFF	TGTGCCACCAGCGACCGGGACAAGGGGTACACTGAAGCTTTCTTT
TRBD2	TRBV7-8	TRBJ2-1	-	CALQRPRDYSYNEQFF	TGTGCCCTCCAGCGGCCGAGGGACTATTCCTACAATGAGCAGTTCTTC
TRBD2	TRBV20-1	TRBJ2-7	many	CSAHGGGSYEQYF	TGCAGTGCCCACGGGGGGGGCTCCTACGAGCAGTACTTC
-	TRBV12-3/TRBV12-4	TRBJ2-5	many	CASSFEGKETQYF	TGTGCCAGCAGTTTCGAAGGAAAAGAGACCCAGTACTTC
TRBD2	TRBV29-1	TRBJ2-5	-	CSVEDRREQYF	TGCAGCGTTGAAGATCGGCGGGAGCAGTACTTC
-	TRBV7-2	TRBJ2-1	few	CASSLSMALGPNEQFF	TGTGCCAGCAGCTTAAGCATGGCGTTAGGTCCCAATGAGCAGTTCTTC
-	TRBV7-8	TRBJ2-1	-	CASSFGESINEQFF	TGTGCCAGCAGCTTCGGGGAATCGATCAATGAGCAGTTCTTC
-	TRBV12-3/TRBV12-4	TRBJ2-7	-	CASSLRPGANEQYF	TGTGCCAGCAGCTTACGACCAGGGGCGAACGAGCAGTACTTC
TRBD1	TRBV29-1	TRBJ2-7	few	CSVIAGGTLGQYF	TGCAGCGTTATAGCAGGGGGCACATTGGGCCAGTACTTC
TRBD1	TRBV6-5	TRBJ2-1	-	CASSYSERPGGNEQFF	TGTGCCAGCAGTTACTCGGAGCGCCCAGGGGGCAATGAGCAGTTCTTC
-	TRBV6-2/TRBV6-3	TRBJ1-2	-	CASSPEVRGYTF	TGTGCCAGCAGCCCAGAGGTGCGGGGCTACACCTTC
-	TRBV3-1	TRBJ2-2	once	CASSQRAPGELFF	TGTGCCAGCAGCCAACGGGCCCCCGGGGAGCTGTTTTTT
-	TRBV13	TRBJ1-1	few	CASSLIGQNTEAFF	TGTGCCAGCAGCTTAATTGGACAGAACACTGAAGCTTTCTTT
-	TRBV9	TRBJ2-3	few	CASTIKGAGTDTQYF	TGTGCCAGCACTATTAAAGGGGCAGGCACAGATACGCAGTATTTT
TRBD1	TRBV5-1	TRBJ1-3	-	CASSLAGTVSGNTIYF	TGCGCCAGCAGCTTGGCCGGGACAGTCTCTGGAAACACCATATATTTT
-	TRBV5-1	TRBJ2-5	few	CASRNGTFQETQYF	TGCGCCAGCAGAAACGGGACTTTTCAAGAGACCCAGTACTTC
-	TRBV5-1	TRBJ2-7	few	CASSLGRGGLPFYEQYF	TGCGCCAGCAGCTTGGGGAGAGGTGGACTACCCTTCTACGAGCAGTACTTC
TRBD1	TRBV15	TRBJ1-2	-	CATAAGDSYGYTF	TGTGCCACCGCCGCGGGGGACAGCTATGGCTACACCTTC
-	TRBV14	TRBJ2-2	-	CASQRDKLTGELFF	TGTGCCAGCCAACGCGACAAACTCACCGGGGAGCTGTTTTTT
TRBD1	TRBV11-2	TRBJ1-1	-	CASRSGQVNTEAFF	TGTGCCAGCAGATCGGGACAGGTGAACACTGAAGCTTTCTTT
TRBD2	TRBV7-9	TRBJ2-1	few	CASSSKRGTYNEQFF	TGTGCCAGCAGCTCCAAGCGGGGCACATACAATGAGCAGTTCTTC
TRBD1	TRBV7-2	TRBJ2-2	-	CASSLDRGGELFF	TGTGCCAGCAGCTTAGACAGGGGCGGGGAGCTGTTTTTT
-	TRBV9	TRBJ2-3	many	CASSPGLDTQYF	TGTGCCAGCAGCCCAGGACTAGATACGCAGTATTTT
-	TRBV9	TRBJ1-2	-	CASSVVAPTGQYGYTF	TGTGCCAGCAGCGTGGTTGCTCCTACAGGGCAATATGGCTACACCTTC
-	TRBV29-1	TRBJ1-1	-	CSVDGGASTEAFF	TGCAGCGTTGACGGAGGGGCGAGCACTGAAGCTTTCTTT
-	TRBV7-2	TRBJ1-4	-	CASSIIPGDTRKLFF	TGTGCCAGCAGCATTATCCCAGGGGATACAAGAAAACTGTTTTTT
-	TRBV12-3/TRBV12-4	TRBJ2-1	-	CASSLSASYNEQFF	TGTGCCAGCAGTTTGTCGGCCTCCTACAATGAGCAGTTCTTC
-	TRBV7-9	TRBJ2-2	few	CASSLDISTGELFF	TGTGCCAGCAGCTTAGACATTTCCACCGGGGAGCTGTTTTTT
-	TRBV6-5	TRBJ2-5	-	CASSSSCTGRETQYF	TGTGCCAGCAGTTCCTCGTGCACCGGACGGGAGACCCAGTACTTC
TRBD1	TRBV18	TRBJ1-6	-	CASSTGAFGSPLHF	TGTGCCAGCTCAACAGGGGCGTTTGGATCACCCCTCCACTTT
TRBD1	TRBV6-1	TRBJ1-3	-	CASSGGTGRRKSGGNTIYF	TGTGCCAGCAGTGGTGGGACAGGGAGGAGGAAAAGCGGTGGAAACACCATATATTTT
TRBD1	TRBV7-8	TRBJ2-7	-	CASSWELTGAGEQYF	TGTGCCAGCAGCTGGGAACTCACAGGGGCTGGCGAGCAGTACTTC
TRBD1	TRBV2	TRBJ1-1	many	CASSVPRDRIMNTEAFF	TGTGCCAGCAGTGTCCCCCGGGACAGAATTATGAACACTGAAGCTTTCTTT
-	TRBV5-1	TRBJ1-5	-	CASSLEGVPYQPQHF	TGCGCCAGCAGCTTGGAAGGGGTACCCTATCAGCCCCAGCATTTT
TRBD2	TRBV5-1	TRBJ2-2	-	CASSYLAGLNTGELFF	TGCGCCAGCAGCTATTTAGCGGGGCTGAACACCGGGGAGCTGTTTTTT
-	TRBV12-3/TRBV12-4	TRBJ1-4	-	CASSSVGGVFF	TGTGCCAGCAGCTCCGTGGGCGGAGTGTTTTTT
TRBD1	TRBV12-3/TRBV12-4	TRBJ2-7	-	CASSYGTGVYEQYF	TGTGCCAGCAGTTATGGGACAGGGGTTTACGAGCAGTACTTC
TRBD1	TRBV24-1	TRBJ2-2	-	CATSDPRTGADTGELFF	TGTGCCACCAGTGATCCTCGGACAGGGGCGGACACCGGGGAGCTGTTTTTT
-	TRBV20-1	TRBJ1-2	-	CSAEGLGFGYTF	TGCAGTGCTGAGGGACTCGGGTTTGGCTACACCTTC
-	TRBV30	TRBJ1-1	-	CAWSSQGTEAFF	TGTGCCTGGAGCAGCCAGGGGACTGAAGCTTTCTTT